The source of this TCR beta chain is a study of blood T cell repertoires in COVID-19. In the study overall: Some COVID-19 samples were acute and others convalescent; all came from the United States, Italy and Spain. T cells, B-cell-depleted T cells, or PBMCs supplied cDNA or gDNA.

In this sample, this clone turned up a few times. Germline CDR1 and CDR2: SEHNR and FQNEAQ (reference sequence). The CDR3 extends over 15 amino acids. The V and J ends lost 5 bases and 5 bases, in that order; junction bases with no gene match: 9. Authors' methods: Amplification of reference gene primers provided the estimated nucleated cell counts. TCRdb's copy holds only in-frame clones and misses some; the assay was immunoSEQ multiplex PCR. Clone size and the V and J calls come from that table; the DNA yielded D and trimming. Of roughly 87,000 clones detected, about 83% appear once; the ten largest clones hold roughly 25%.

The chain employs TRBV7-9 and TRBJ2-1; 7 nucleotides align to TRBD1. Sequencing was done on a sample of peripheral blood. The TCR originated in a human donor in a cohort sampled during active COVID-19. CDR3 coding DNA: TGTGCCAGCAGCCAGTCCCGGGACAGCCACAATGAGCAGTTCTTC. This encodes CASSQSRDSHNEQFF.